The clone carrying this T cell receptor (beta chain) was counted only a few times. The antigen remains unidentified. Unique molecular identifier tags were affixed to discrete cDNA molecules. Each CDR3 protein gets one entry after TCRdb re-called the 5' RACE reads with MiXCR. The sample carries almost 30,000 distinct CDR3 sequences, 5.7% recorded once. The entry originates in a study of early T cells in non-severe SARS-CoV-2 infection. Overall study: Sequencing of bulk RNA from unsorted whole blood was done, without chain pairing. Study-level findings and limits: Reliance on VDJdb matching favored anti-spike CD8 responses; private and CD4 specificities were missed.

The CDR3 runs 16 residues. V trimming: 4 bases; J trimming: 1 base; junction bases outside the gene matches: 8. From germline, CDR1 is MGHRA and CDR2 YSYEKL. Source material: whole blood. The sequence came from an adult who was a healthcare worker with PCR-confirmed SARS-CoV-2 infection or an uninfected control (not recorded which). The chain links TRBV4-1 to TRBJ1-1; TRBD1 matches at 8 bases. The CDR3 nucleotides read TGCGCCAGCAGCCTAGCGGGGACAGGTACGAACACTGAAGCTTTCTTT. It yields the protein CASSLAGTGTNTEAFF.